The entry that follows covers one T cell receptor (beta chain) sequence. The data belong to a study of T cell responses to AZD1222 COVID-19 vaccine. Profiling relied on immunoSEQ multiplex PCR, and the TCRdb table lists in-frame clones only, not all of them. The profile shows more than 95,000 clones, roughly nine tenths of them singletons. The material sequenced was peripheral blood, taken on day 0 of AZD1222 vaccination. The clonotype comes from an adult in good health.

In DNA, the CDR3 is TGTGCCACCAGTGACCCTAGCGGGAGTGCAGATACGCAGTATTTT. This codes for CATSDPSGSADTQYF. The J gene is TRBJ2-3, the V gene TRBV24-1; 10 nucleotides agree with TRBD2. With 4 bases clipped from V and 4 bases from J, the junction kept 4 bases outside the gene matches. The CDR3 is 15 amino acids. Germline CDR1 reads KGHDR; CDR2 reads SFDVKD.